Sequencing of this T cell receptor (beta chain) was carried out in a study of cytomegalovirus exposure and HLA in healthy donors. Study-wide points: Among TCR beta chains, those listed as cytomegalovirus-associated numbered over 150.

Losses at the gene ends were 5 bases for V and 3 bases for J; bases not matched to a gene: 6. This CDR3 region has 15 residues. CDR1 and CDR2 from the germline V gene are MNHEY and SMNVEV (reference sequence). Sequenced by immunoSEQ multiplex PCR; TCRdb stores in-frame clones only, minus some. The table records more than 110,000 clones, about 95% of them present only once. In regard to this clone: Its antigen remains unidentified.

The sample was PBMCs. The chain is built from TRBV27 and TRBJ2-7; 11 nucleotides match TRBD1. The clonotype comes from a young man in good health and CMV-seropositive. The CDR3 here is CASSAPGQGVYEQYF. The CDR3 nucleotides are TGTGCCAGCAGTGCCCCGGGACAGGGGGTCTACGAGCAGTACTTC.